This TCR beta chain derives from a study of early T cells in non-severe SARS-CoV-2 infection. Across the study: From unsorted whole blood, bulk RNA was sequenced, and the chains remained unpaired. Findings and caveats of the study: There was a bias toward anti-spike CD8 responses in VDJdb matching, which missed private and CD4 specificities.

This clonotype came up many times. Its specificity is not known. From the 5' RACE reads, TCRdb called clonotypes with MiXCR, one entry per CDR3 protein. The data hold 45,000 or so distinct CDR3 sequences, with about a tenth observed a single time. This CDR3 is built from 14 residues. V gave up 2 bases and J gave up 3 bases, with 10 bases separating them. In germline, CDR1 is SGHTA, CDR2 FQGNSA. The receptor comes from an adult who was a healthcare worker with PCR-confirmed SARS-CoV-2 infection or an uninfected control (not recorded which). The material sequenced was whole blood. The chain employs TRBV7-2 and TRBJ1-2; D ambiguous. CDR3 coding DNA: TGTGCCAGCAGCTTACCGATGCCTTACTATGGCTACACCTTC. It codes for CASSLPMPYYGYTF.